The entry below describes one T cell receptor beta chain. This record comes from a study of T cell changes during pregnancy in multiple sclerosis. CDR3 size: 14 residues. The V end lost 3 bases, the J end lost 0 bases, and 8 bases lay between the germline ends. Looked up from germline, CDR1 is MDHEN and CDR2 is SYDVKM. Repertoires were generated with immunoSEQ multiplex PCR, while TCRdb's copy carries only in-frame clones and drops some. The repertoire includes 65,000 to 95,000 clones, 94% of them detected once, and about 1% sits in the top ten. The source of this sequence is a female donor in good health, enrolled as a control in a pregnancy study. The sequences come from peripheral blood, collected in the second trimester of pregnancy. The V and J genes are TRBV28 and TRBJ1-1, with a possible D match to TRBD1 (5 bases). The DNA for the CDR3 is TGTGCCAGCAGTTTGCCAGGGCTGAACACTGAAGCTTTCTTT. Residues: CASSLPGLNTEAFF.